A single count supports the clone carrying this T cell receptor beta chain. Its target is unknown. This sample was taken from a study of vaccination and CD4 T cells after COVID-19. The study sequenced cultured CD4+ T cell DNA using the Oncomine TCR Beta short-read assay. In this case, cultured CD4+ T cells provided the extracted genomic DNA. TCRdb redid the calling of the PCR reads with MiXCR, one entry per CDR3 protein. The table includes about 8,300 distinct CDR3 sequences, 50% detected once. Documented treatment: approximately nine-day PBMC culture with coronavirus spike peptide pools or control peptides (ViraFEST assay). These CD4+ T cells came from an unexposed donor, sampled before the COVID-19 pandemic (2011-2018). Sequenced input: CD4+ T cells from blood, cultured in vitro. The source of this sequence is a human donor in good health.

The CDR3 here is CASRETGIWSGYGYTF. The CDR3, as DNA: TGTGCCAGCAGAGAAACCGGGATATGGAGTGGCTATGGCTACACCTTC. The chain carries TRBV28 and TRBJ1-2; D unclear. V was trimmed by 6 bases and J by 4 bases, leaving 21 bases between them. The CDR3 length is 16 residues. Germline V gene sequence: CDR1 MDHEN, CDR2 SYDVKM.